These 6 T cell receptor beta chains were sequenced from one sample in a study of shared clonotypes between healthy human individuals. Clones were read by immunoSEQ multiplex PCR, and TCRdb kept only the in-frame ones, dropping some. The data contain roughly 1,500,000 clones, 98% of them singletons. Sequencing input: naive CD4+ T cells sorted from blood. The subset: CD45RA+ positively selected. The source of these receptors is a man under 40 in good health.

This clone was seen only once. CDR3 sequence reads: CASNGGKRNTGELFF. DNA of the CDR3: TGTGCCAGTAATGGGGGTAAGCGGAACACCGGGGAGCTGTTTTTT. This chain uses TRBV19 with TRBJ2-2; D may match TRBD1 or TRBD2 (5 bases each). The CDR3 spans 15 residues. Trimming stripped 7 bases from V and 1 base from J, with 13 bases between. Germline loops: CDR1 LNHDA, CDR2 SQIVND (reference sequence).

DNA of the CDR3: TGTGCCAGCAGTGAAGCTTTCCTATTAGCAGCCCAGCATTTT. Translating it yields CASSEAFLLAAQHF. The chain combines TRBV6-1 with TRBJ1-5, with unresolved D. The V and J ends lost 0 bases and 11 bases respectively, with 14 bases between them. The CDR3 contains 14 residues. CDR1 and CDR2 from the germline V gene are MNHNS and SASEGT.

The chain is built from TRBV19 and TRBJ2-4, with TRBD1 identical over 7 bases. The V and J ends lost 6 bases and 1 base, in that order; junction bases with no gene match: 15. CDR3 size: 18 residues. Germline V lookup: CDR1 LNHDA, CDR2 SQIVND (reference sequence). CDR3 sequence (DNA): TGTGCCAGTAGCAAAACTCCCACGGACAGGAAGGCCAAAAACATTCAGTACTTC. Translated: CASSKTPTDRKAKNIQYF.

V usage is TRBV13 and J usage is TRBJ2-7; 7 bases fit TRBD2. CDR3 size: 15 residues. Germline V gives CDR1 PRHDT, CDR2 FYEKMQ (reference sequence). Germline trimming cut 0 bases from V and 1 base from J; bases unmatched to any gene: 3. The CDR3 region is CASSLGPSGSYEQYF. CDR3 nucleotides: TGTGCCAGCAGCTTAGGGCCTAGCGGTTCCTACGAGCAGTACTTC.

V is TRBV2 and J is TRBJ1-5; 8 nucleotides line up with TRBD1. The ends lost 4 bases at V and 5 bases at J; junction bases unmatched: 4. Germline V CDR1 and CDR2: SNHLY, FYNNEI. CDR3 size: 14 residues. The CDR3 region is CASSGQGMYQPQHF. CDR3 nucleotides: TGTGCCAGCAGTGGACAGGGGATGTATCAGCCCCAGCATTTT.

The chain links TRBV28 to TRBJ2-1, with 10 bases that match TRBD2. The CDR3 contains 15 residues. The V gene end was trimmed by 3 bases and the J gene end by 4 bases; junction bases not matched to a gene: 3. The germline gives CDR1 MDHEN, CDR2 SYDVKM. The CDR3 coding sequence is TGTGCCAGCAGTTTTGGACTAGCGGTGTACAATGAGCAGTTCTTC. Translating gives CASSFGLAVYNEQFF.